A single T cell receptor (beta chain) is shown here with its context. Antigen specificity is unknown. TCRdb keeps only in-frame clones here, not all; method: immunoSEQ multiplex PCR. In the table there are some 100,000 clones, 95% to 97% of which are singletons. The data derive from a study of siplizumab effects on memory and regulatory T cells. Findings and limits, study-wide: The authors did not confirm suppressive function in proliferating Tregs from siplizumab cultures.

CDR3 length: 18 amino acids. CDR1 and CDR2 (germline): MDHEN, SYDVKM. V lost 5 bases and J lost 8, with 30 bases in between. Input material: naive CD4+ T cells sorted from blood. V gene TRBV28 combines with J gene TRBJ1-2; possible D gene TRBD1, 6 bases. The TCR sequence derives from a human donor in good health. DNA for the CDR3: TGTGCCAGCAGTCTCCTACAGGGCGCCGGCCCGATAAGAGGCGGCTACACCTTC. Residues: CASSLLQGAGPIRGGYTF.